The rows below give T cell receptor beta chains drawn from one sample of a study of CD8 T cells in ankylosing spondylitis. MiXCR, run by TCRdb on the 5' RACE reads, gives a single entry per CDR3 protein. The sample records some 700,000 distinct CDR3 sequences, over 15% being singletons. Sequencing was done on a sample of blood, either unsorted or a sorted T cell fraction (not recorded which). The origin of the receptors is a male donor with ankylosing spondylitis. Both conserved end residues are part of each CDR3. Each record gives: J gene, clone size, V gene, D gene, CDR3 protein, CDR3 DNA. A D gene is named only where the DNA matches it firmly. Where a row states a size, it is once, few, many or the class of an expanded clone; other rows omit it.

TRBJ1-1,-,TRBV15,-,CATSYRTEDTEAFF,TGTGCCACCAGCTACCGGACAGAAGACACTGAAGCTTTCTTT
TRBJ2-7,few,TRBV10-3,TRBD1,CAISEDLTGGDYEQYF,TGTGCCATCAGTGAGGACTTGACAGGGGGGGACTACGAGCAGTACTTC
TRBJ1-1,few,TRBV12-3/TRBV12-4,-,CASSLTPYTEAFF,TGTGCCAGCAGTCTTACCCCCTACACTGAAGCTTTCTTT
TRBJ2-2,-,TRBV28,-,CATTDVNTGELFF,TGTGCCACCACGGACGTGAACACCGGGGAGCTGTTTTTT
TRBJ2-7,-,TRBV6-1,-,CASSSTWVGGVYSYEQYF,TGTGCCAGCAGCTCTACGTGGGTTGGAGGGGTTTACTCCTACGAGCAGTACTTC
TRBJ2-1,-,TRBV25-1,TRBD1,CASSTRTGGLEQFF,TGTGCCAGCAGTACTCGGACAGGGGGTCTTGAGCAGTTCTTC
TRBJ2-2,-,TRBV21-1,-,CASSKPEGIGNTGELFF,TGTGCCAGCAGCAAGCCGGAGGGAATCGGGAACACCGGGGAGCTGTTTTTT
TRBJ2-2,-,TRBV28,-,CASSFGQRNTGELFF,TGTGCCAGCAGTTTTGGGCAGCGGAACACCGGGGAGCTGTTTTTT
TRBJ1-2,-,TRBV5-1,TRBD1,CASSSLSGQGADGYTF,TGCGCCAGCAGCTCATTATCGGGACAGGGGGCCGATGGCTACACCTTC
TRBJ2-2,few,TRBV7-8,-,CASSFGANTGELFF,TGTGCCAGCAGCTTCGGCGCCAACACCGGGGAGCTGTTTTTT
TRBJ2-7,few,TRBV29-1,-,CSVEESEAFQYF,TGCAGCGTTGAAGAAAGTGAGGCTTTCCAGTACTTC
TRBJ2-1,-,TRBV7-9,-,CASSPPGGGEQFF,TGTGCCAGCAGTCCCCCCGGGGGTGGTGAGCAGTTCTTC
TRBJ1-1,-,TRBV6-1,-,CASTFGGLSSEAFF,TGTGCCAGCACCTTCGGGGGGCTTAGCTCTGAAGCTTTCTTT
TRBJ2-7,few,TRBV24-1,TRBD1,CATSDFGTGRSYEQYF,TGTGCCACCAGTGATTTTGGGACAGGGAGGTCCTACGAGCAGTACTTC
TRBJ2-7,few,TRBV13,-,CASSYLARYEQYF,TGTGCCAGCAGCTACCTAGCCCGATACGAGCAGTACTTC
TRBJ2-3,few,TRBV29-1,-,CSVRAGDRDTQYF,TGCAGCGTCAGGGCAGGGGATCGAGATACGCAGTATTTT
TRBJ1-2,-,TRBV7-9,-,CASSPGGTYGYTF,TGTGCCAGCAGCCCCGGCGGTACCTATGGCTACACCTTC
TRBJ2-7,few,TRBV20-1,-,CSAKPLLGGGPSEQYF,TGCAGTGCCAAGCCCCTTCTAGGGGGGGGGCCTAGTGAGCAGTACTTC
TRBJ1-2,-,TRBV3-1,-,CASSQDEGGYTF,TGTGCCAGCAGCCAAGATGAAGGGGGTTACACCTTC
TRBJ2-5,few,TRBV6-1,-,CASSNRDSQETQYF,TGTGCCAGCAGCAACCGTGACTCCCAAGAGACCCAGTACTTC
TRBJ2-1,few,TRBV12-3/TRBV12-4,TRBD2,CASSSPAGGLKGEQFF,TGTGCCAGCAGTTCACCAGCGGGAGGCCTTAAGGGGGAGCAGTTCTTC
TRBJ2-3,few,TRBV5-6,TRBD2,CASSPGTGLLTDTQYF,TGTGCCAGCAGCCCAGGAACGGGACTACTCACAGATACGCAGTATTTT
TRBJ1-5,-,TRBV2,TRBD1,CASRGGQPNQPQHF,TGTGCCAGCAGGGGGGGACAGCCGAATCAGCCCCAGCATTTT
TRBJ2-3,-,TRBV15,-,CATSGSYATDTQYF,TGTGCCACCAGCGGATCCTACGCCACAGATACGCAGTATTTT
TRBJ2-1,-,TRBV20-1,-,CSPWGRTYNEQFF,TGCAGTCCTTGGGGCAGAACCTACAATGAGCAGTTCTTC
TRBJ2-1,-,TRBV19,TRBD2,CASSSSGSPFF,TGTGCCAGTAGCTCAAGCGGGAGCCCGTTCTTC
TRBJ1-1,-,TRBV19,-,CASGMRVEAFF,TGTGCCAGTGGGATGAGGGTTGAAGCTTTCTTT
TRBJ2-5,few,TRBV29-1,-,CSVGAEYQETQYF,TGCAGCGTTGGGGCGGAATACCAAGAGACCCAGTACTTC
TRBJ1-1,-,TRBV12-3/TRBV12-4,-,CASSLVGGDNEAFF,TGTGCCAGCAGTTTAGTCGGGGGGGACAATGAAGCTTTCTTT